The 6 T cell receptor beta chains given below trace back to one sample, sequenced in a study of identical twins' blood T cells. One entry per CDR3 protein, called by TCRdb with MiXCR from the 5' RACE reads. The profile shows 300,000 to 450,000 distinct CDR3 sequences, under 30% of them singletons. The sample comprised PBMCs. Source of these receptors: a woman aged 18 to 50 in good health.

This clonotype turned up a few times. This chain links TRBV5-1 with TRBJ2-1; 8 bases align to TRBD2. The CDR3 runs to 16 residues. Germline trimming cut 4 bases from V and 0 bases from J; bases unmatched to any gene: 6. The germline V gene has CDR1 SGHRS and CDR2 YFSETQ. CDR3 DNA: TGCGCCAGCAGCCCAGGCGGGGGGACCTCCTACAATGAGCAGTTCTTC. Protein: CASSPGGGTSYNEQFF.

This clonotype was seen more than once but under ten times. The chain has TRBV18 and TRBJ1-1; D perhaps matches TRBD1 (6 bases). CDR1 is KGHSH and CDR2 is LQKENI in the germline V gene. V was cut by 2 bases and J by 7 bases, with 14 bases left in between. The CDR3 totals 14 residues. The CDR3 DNA follows: TGTGCCAGCTCACCAGAAACGGCGACAGGTGAAGCTTTCTTT. Translating it yields CASSPETATGEAFF.

V is TRBV5-6 and J is TRBJ1-4, with D hard to call. With 2 bases removed from V and 0 bases from J, the gap between germline ends came to 11 bases. Germline-derived CDR1 and CDR2 are SGHDT and YYEEEE. CDR3 length: 16 residues. CDR3: CASSLAPRPTNEKLFF. In nucleotides, the CDR3 is TGTGCCAGCAGCTTAGCTCCGAGGCCAACTAATGAAAAACTGTTTTTT.

This clonotype occurred a few times. This chain uses TRBV29-1 with TRBJ1-2, with 9 bases that match TRBD1. Germline lookup yields CDR1 SQVTM and CDR2 ANQGSEA. Trimming at V came to 2 bases and at J to 4 bases, leaving 5 bases not matched to a gene. CDR3 length: 14 residues. CDR3 nucleotide sequence: TGCAGCGTTGAAACAGGGGGCAGGACCTATGGCTACACCTTC. Its protein product is CSVETGGRTYGYTF.

The chain combines TRBV19 with TRBJ2-1; 8 positions match TRBD1. This CDR3 is built from 14 residues. The ends lost 11 bases at V and 6 bases at J; junction bases unmatched: 12. CDR1 is LNHDA, CDR2 SQIVND, per germline (reference sequence). The CDR3 DNA sequence: TGTGCCGGTTGGACAGGGCGAAGTCCCAATGAGCAGTTCTTC. The encoded protein is CAGWTGRSPNEQFF. Supplemented by reference TRBV19 and TRBJ2-1, the full variable domain reads DGGITQSPKYLFRKEGQNVTLSCEQNLNHDAMYWYRQDPGQGLRLIYYSQIVNDFQKGDIAEGYSVSREKKESFPLTVTSAQKNPTAFYLCAGWTGRSPNEQFFGPGTRLTVL.

The CDR3 reads CASRPPRGVGEKLFF. The CDR3 nucleotides read TGTGCCAGCAGACCACCCAGGGGCGTTGGTGAAAAACTGTTTTTT. V gene TRBV11-2 combines with J gene TRBJ1-4, with TRBD1 as a possible D gene (6 bases). V dropped 6 bases and J dropped 7 bases, with 18 bases sitting between them. This CDR3 contains 15 residues. Germline lookup yields CDR1 SGHAT and CDR2 FQNNGV.